This TCR beta chain is from a study of patients and donors after allogeneic stem cell transplantation. MiXCR, applied by TCRdb to the RT-PCR reads, yields one record per CDR3 protein. Here the sample spans over 150,000 distinct CDR3 sequences, less than 45% being singletons. This clonotype was detected a few times. This sequence was found in a human donor who was either an allogeneic HSCT recipient or a stem cell or donor lymphocyte infusion donor (not recorded which). It is not recorded whose cells these are; they may come from a transplant donor. The specimen sequenced was blood, either unsorted or a sorted T cell fraction (not recorded which).

The CDR3, as DNA: TGTGCCAGCAGCCAGTATAGCGGGATAGGGCTAGCCAAAAACATTCAGTACTTC. Translation gives CASSQYSGIGLAKNIQYF. The V and J genes are TRBV12-3 or TRBV12-4 and TRBJ2-4; 8 bases match TRBD2. After removal of 6 bases from V and 0 bases from J, the junction contained 13 bases not matched to a gene. This CDR3 is built from 18 residues.